This entry features one T cell receptor (beta chain) sequence. The source of the sample is a study of blood T cell repertoires in COVID-19. Study overall: COVID-19 samples from acute and convalescent phases originated in the United States, Italy and Spain. The analysed material was cDNA or gDNA that came from T cells, B-cell-depleted T cells, or PBMCs.

With 9 bases removed from V and 2 bases from J, the gap between germline ends came to 8 bases. CDR1 and CDR2 (germline): MNHEY, SVGAGI. This CDR3 spans 12 amino acids. How the authors handled the data: Amplification of reference gene primers was used by the study to estimate nucleated cell counts. Repertoires were generated with immunoSEQ multiplex PCR, while TCRdb's copy carries only in-frame clones and drops some. The V and J calls and the clone size are those of that table, but D and trimming were determined from the DNA. Of tens of thousands of clones listed, roughly 79% are singletons. This chain connects TRBV6-5 to TRBJ2-1; D unclear. The sample was peripheral blood. This clonotype originated in a man in his 60s with acute or convalescent COVID-19. The CDR3 coding sequence is TGTGCCAGTCTAGGCGCCTACAATGAGCAGTTCTTC. Protein: CASLGAYNEQFF.